Given below is one T cell receptor (beta chain) in context. The junction departs from the called germline gene at one end, perhaps through a read error. The record originates from a study of tumor and adjacent non-tumor tissue in lung cancer. This CDR3 has 16 amino acids. Germline CDR1 MDHEN, CDR2 SYDVKM. RNA was extracted from bulk tissue without any cell sorting. A modified ARM-PCR protocol with three rounds of nested PCR amplified TCRbeta. TCRdb redid the calling of the multiplex PCR reads with MiXCR, one entry per CDR3 protein. The repertoire holds 100,000 to 120,000 distinct CDR3 sequences, with approximately 84% as singletons.

Sequencing used lung tumor tissue. This chain uses TRBV28 with TRBJ2-5; no reliable D call. This sequence was found in a man between 70 and 80 years old with non-small cell lung cancer. CDR3 nucleotides: TGTGCCAACAGTTATAATGTCTACCGTGCCGCAGAGACCCAGTACTTC. Encoded protein: CANSYNVYRAAETQYF.